This TCR beta chain derives from a study of shared clonotypes between healthy human individuals. Profiling relied on immunoSEQ multiplex PCR, and the TCRdb table lists in-frame clones only, not all of them. The table lists about 680,000 clones, 92% of them singletons. CD8 cells regarded as naive lacked CD45RO, were positively chosen for CCR7, and omitted terminally differentiated effector memory CD45RA+ cells. The CDR3 is 21 amino acids. V lost 3 bases, J lost 0 bases, and 28 bases lay in between. Germline CDR1 is MDHEN and CDR2 is SYDVKM. General study points: For sorted subsets, rarefaction showed incomplete sequencing despite large depth. Several donors shared roughly 5% of their naive CD4 clonotypes.

Turning to this clone: Antigen unknown.

The genes are TRBV28 and TRBJ2-3, with a possible D match to TRBD2 (5 bases). Sequenced sample: naive CD8+ T cells sorted from blood. This sequence originates from a man younger than 45 in good health. This CDR3 is CASSFLRGRGVSGASTDTQYF. DNA of the CDR3: TGTGCCAGCAGTTTTCTTCGGGGTCGGGGTGTAAGCGGAGCTAGCACAGATACGCAGTATTTT.